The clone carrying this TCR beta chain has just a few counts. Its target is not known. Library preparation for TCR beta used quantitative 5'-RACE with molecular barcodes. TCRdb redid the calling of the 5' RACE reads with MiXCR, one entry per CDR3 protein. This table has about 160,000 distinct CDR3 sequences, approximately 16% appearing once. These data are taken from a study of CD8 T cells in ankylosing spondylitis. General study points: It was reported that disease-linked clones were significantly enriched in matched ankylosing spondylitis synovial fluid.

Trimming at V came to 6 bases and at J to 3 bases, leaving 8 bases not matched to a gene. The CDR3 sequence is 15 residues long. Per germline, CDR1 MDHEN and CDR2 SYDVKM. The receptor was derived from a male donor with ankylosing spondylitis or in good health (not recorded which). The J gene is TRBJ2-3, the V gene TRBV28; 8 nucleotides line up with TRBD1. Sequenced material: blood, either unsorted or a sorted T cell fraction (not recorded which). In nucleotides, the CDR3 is TGTGCCAGCAGCGCCCCCCAGGGGGCGACAGATACGCAGTATTTT. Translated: CASSAPQGATDTQYF.